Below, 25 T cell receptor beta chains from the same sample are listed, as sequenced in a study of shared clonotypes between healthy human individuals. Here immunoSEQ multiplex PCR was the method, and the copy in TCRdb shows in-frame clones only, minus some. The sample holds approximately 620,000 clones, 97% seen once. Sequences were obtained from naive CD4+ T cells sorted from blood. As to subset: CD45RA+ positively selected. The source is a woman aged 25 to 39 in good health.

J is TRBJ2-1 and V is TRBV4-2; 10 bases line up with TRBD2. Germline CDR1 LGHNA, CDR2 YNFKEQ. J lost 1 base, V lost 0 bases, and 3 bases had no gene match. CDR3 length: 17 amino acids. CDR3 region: CASSQDLAGVSYNEQFF. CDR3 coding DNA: TGTGCCAGCAGCCAAGATCTAGCGGGAGTGTCCTACAATGAGCAGTTCTTC.

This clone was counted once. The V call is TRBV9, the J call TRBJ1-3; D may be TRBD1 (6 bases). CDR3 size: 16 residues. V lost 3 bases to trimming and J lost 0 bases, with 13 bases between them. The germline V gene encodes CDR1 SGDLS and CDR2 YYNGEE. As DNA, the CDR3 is TGTGCCAGCAGCGCTGGGACACTCGACTCTGGAAACACCATATATTTT. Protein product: CASSAGTLDSGNTIYF.

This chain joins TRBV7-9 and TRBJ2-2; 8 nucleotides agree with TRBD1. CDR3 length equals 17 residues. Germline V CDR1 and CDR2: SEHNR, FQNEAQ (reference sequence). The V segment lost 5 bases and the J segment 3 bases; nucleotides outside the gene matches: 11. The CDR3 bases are TGTGCCAGCAGCCCAACACCCCGGACAGGGTACACCGGGGAGCTGTTTTTT. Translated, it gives CASSPTPRTGYTGELFF. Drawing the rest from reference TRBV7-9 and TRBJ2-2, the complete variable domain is DTGVSQNPRHKITKRGQNVTFRCDPISEHNRLYWYRQTLGQGPEFLTYFQNEAQLEKSRLLSDRFSAERPKGSFSTLEIQRTEQGDSAMYLCASSPTPRTGYTGELFFGEGSRLTVL.

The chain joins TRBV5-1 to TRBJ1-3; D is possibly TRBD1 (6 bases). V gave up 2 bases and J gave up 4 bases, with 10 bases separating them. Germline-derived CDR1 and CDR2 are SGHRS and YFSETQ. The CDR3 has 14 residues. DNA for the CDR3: TGCGCCAGCAGCTTAGGGGGGGAAGGAAACACCATATATTTT. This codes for CASSLGGEGNTIYF.

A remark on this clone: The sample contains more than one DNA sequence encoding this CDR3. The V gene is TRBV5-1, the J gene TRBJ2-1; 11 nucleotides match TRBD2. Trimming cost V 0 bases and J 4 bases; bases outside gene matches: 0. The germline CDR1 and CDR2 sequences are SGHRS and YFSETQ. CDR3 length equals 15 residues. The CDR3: CASSLGLAGYNEQFF. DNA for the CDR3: TGCGCCAGCAGCTTGGGACTAGCGGGATACAATGAGCAGTTCTTC.

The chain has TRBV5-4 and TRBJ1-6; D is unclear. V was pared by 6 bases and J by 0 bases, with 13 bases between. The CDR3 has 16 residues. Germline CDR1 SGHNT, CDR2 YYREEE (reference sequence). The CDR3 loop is CASTAGGSSYNSPLHF. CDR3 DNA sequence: TGTGCCAGCACGGCAGGTGGGAGCTCCTATAATTCACCCCTCCACTTT.

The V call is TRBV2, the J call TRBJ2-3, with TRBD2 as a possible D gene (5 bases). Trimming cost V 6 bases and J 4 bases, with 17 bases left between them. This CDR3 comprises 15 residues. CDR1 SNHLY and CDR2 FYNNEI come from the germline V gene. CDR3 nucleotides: TGTGCCAGCAGCATACCTGGGCCGGGATCAGATACGCAGTATTTT. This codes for CASSIPGPGSDTQYF.

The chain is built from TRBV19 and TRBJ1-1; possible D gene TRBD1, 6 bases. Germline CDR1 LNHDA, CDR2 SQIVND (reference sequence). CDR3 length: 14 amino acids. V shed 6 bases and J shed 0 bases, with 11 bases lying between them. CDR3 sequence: CASRSGTLNTEAFF. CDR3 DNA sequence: TGTGCCAGTAGGTCCGGGACATTGAACACTGAAGCTTTCTTT.

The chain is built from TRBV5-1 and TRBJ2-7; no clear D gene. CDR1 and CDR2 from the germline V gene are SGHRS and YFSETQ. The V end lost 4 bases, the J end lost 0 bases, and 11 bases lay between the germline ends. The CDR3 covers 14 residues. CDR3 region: CASSLDTVSYEQYF. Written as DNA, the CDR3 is TGCGCCAGCAGCCTGGATACTGTCTCCTACGAGCAGTACTTC. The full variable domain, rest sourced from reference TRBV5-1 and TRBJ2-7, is KAGVTQTPRYLIKTRGQQVTLSCSPISGHRSVSWYQQTPGQGLQFLFEYFSETQRNKGNFPGRFSGRQFSNSRSEMNVSTLELGDSALYLCASSLDTVSYEQYFGPGTRLTVT.

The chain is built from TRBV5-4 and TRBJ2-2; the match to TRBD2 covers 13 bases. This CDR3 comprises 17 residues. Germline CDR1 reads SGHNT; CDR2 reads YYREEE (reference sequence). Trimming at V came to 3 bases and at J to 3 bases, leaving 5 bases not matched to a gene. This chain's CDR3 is CASSSVTSGRDTGELFF. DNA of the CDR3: TGTGCCAGCAGCTCCGTAACTAGCGGGAGGGACACCGGGGAGCTGTTTTTT.

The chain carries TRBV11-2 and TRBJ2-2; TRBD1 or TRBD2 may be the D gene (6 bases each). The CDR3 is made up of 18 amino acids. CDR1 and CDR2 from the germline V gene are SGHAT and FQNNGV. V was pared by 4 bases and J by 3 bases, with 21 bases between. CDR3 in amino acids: CASSYPGVGRRDTGELFF. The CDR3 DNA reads TGTGCCAGCAGCTACCCAGGGGTTGGGAGGAGGGACACCGGGGAGCTGTTTTTT.

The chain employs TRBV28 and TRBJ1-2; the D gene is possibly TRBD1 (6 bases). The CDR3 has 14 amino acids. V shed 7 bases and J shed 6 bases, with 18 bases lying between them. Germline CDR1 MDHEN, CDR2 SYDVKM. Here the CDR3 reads CASTSSGGLDGYTF. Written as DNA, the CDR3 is TGTGCCAGCACTTCATCGGGGGGGCTGGATGGCTACACCTTC.

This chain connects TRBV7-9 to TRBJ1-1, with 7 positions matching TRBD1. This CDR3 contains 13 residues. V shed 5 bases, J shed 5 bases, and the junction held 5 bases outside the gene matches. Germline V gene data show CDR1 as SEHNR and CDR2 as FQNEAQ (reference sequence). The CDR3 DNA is TGTGCCAGCAGCAAAACAGGGGTTACTGAAGCTTTCTTT. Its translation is CASSKTGVTEAFF. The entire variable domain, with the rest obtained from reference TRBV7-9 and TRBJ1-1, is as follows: DTGVSQNPRHKITKRGQNVTFRCDPISEHNRLYWYRQTLGQGPEFLTYFQNEAQLEKSRLLSDRFSAERPKGSFSTLEIQRTEQGDSAMYLCASSKTGVTEAFFGQGTRLTVV.

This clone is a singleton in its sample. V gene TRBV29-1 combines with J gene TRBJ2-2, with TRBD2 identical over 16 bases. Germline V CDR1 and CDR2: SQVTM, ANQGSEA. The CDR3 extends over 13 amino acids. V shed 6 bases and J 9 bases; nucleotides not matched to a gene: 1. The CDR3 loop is CSVGLAGGRELFF. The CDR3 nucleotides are TGCAGCGTGGGACTAGCGGGAGGGAGGGAGCTGTTTTTT.

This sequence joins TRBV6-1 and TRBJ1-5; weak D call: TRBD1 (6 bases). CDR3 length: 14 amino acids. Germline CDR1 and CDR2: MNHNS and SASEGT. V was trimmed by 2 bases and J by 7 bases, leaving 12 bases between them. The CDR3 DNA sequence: TGTGCCAGCAGTGAAAGGGGGGGAGGACAGCCCCAGCATTTT. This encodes CASSERGGGQPQHF.

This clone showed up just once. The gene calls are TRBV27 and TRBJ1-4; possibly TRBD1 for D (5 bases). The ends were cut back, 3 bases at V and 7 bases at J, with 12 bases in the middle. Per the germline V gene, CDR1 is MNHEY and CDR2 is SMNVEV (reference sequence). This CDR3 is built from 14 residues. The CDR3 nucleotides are TGTGCCAGCAGTTTCCTGCAGGGCGGTGAAAAACTGTTTTTT. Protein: CASSFLQGGEKLFF.

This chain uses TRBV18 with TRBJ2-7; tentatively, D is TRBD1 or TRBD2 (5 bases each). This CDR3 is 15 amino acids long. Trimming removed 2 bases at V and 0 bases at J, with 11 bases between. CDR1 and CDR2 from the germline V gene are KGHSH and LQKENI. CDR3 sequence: CASSPGTISSYEQYF. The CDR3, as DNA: TGTGCCAGCTCACCAGGGACGATTTCCTCCTACGAGCAGTACTTC.

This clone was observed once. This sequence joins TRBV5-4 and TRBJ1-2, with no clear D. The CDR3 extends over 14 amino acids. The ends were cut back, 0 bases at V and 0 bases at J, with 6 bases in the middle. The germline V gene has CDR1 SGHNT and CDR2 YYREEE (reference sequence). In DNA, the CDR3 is TGTGCCAGCAGCTTGGATCAATCTAACTATGGCTACACCTTC. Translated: CASSLDQSNYGYTF.

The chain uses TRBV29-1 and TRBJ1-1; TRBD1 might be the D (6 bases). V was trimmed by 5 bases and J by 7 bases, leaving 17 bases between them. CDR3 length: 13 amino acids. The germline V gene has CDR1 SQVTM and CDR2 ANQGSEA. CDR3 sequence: CSVKTTGFGEAFF. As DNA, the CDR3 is TGCAGCGTTAAGACCACAGGGTTCGGTGAAGCTTTCTTT.

The CDR3 is CASTSLSRISEQYF. Written as DNA, the CDR3 is TGTGCCAGCACCTCCCTCTCGCGTATAAGCGAGCAGTACTTC. V and J are TRBV27 and TRBJ2-7; D gene ambiguous. This CDR3 comprises 14 residues. V lost 7 bases to trimming and J lost 6 bases, with 19 bases between them. Germline CDR1 reads MNHEY; CDR2 reads SMNVEV (reference sequence).

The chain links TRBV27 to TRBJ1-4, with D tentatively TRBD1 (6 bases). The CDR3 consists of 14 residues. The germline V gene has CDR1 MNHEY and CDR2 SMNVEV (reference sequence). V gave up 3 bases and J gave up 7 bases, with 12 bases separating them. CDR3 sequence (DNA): TGTGCCAGCAGTTTCCAGGGGTGGGGTGAAAAACTGTTTTTT. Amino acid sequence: CASSFQGWGEKLFF. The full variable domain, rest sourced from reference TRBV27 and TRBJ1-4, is EAQVTQNPRYLITVTGKKLTVTCSQNMNHEYMSWYRQDPGLGLRQIYYSMNVEVTDKGDVPEGYKVSRKEKRNFPLILESPSPNQTSLYFCASSFQGWGEKLFFGSGTQLSVL.

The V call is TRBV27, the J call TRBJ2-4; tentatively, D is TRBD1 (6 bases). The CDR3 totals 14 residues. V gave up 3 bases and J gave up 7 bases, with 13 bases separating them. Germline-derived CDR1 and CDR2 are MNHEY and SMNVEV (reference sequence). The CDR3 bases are TGTGCCAGCAGTTTCCAGGGAAGGGGGAACATTCAGTACTTC. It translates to CASSFQGRGNIQYF.

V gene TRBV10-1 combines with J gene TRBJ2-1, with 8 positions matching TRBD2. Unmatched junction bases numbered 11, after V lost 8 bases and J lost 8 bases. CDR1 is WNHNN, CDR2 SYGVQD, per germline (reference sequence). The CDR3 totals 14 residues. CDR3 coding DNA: TGCGCCAGCGGGGCAGCGGGAGTGCAGGATGAGCAGTTCTTC. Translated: CASGAAGVQDEQFF.

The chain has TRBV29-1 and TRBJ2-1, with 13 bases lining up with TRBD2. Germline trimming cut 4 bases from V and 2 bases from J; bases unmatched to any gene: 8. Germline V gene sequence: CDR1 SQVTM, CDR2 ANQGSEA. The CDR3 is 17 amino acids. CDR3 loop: CSVGTPGLAGTYNEQFF. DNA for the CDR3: TGCAGCGTTGGAACCCCGGGACTAGCGGGAACCTACAATGAGCAGTTCTTC.

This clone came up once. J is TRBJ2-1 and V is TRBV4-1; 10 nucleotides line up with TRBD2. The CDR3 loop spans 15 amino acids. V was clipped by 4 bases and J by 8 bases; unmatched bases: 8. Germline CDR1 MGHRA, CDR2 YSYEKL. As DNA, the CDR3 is TGCGCCAGCAGCCCTTCCAGCGGGAGGGCTTATGAGCAGTTCTTC. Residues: CASSPSSGRAYEQFF.